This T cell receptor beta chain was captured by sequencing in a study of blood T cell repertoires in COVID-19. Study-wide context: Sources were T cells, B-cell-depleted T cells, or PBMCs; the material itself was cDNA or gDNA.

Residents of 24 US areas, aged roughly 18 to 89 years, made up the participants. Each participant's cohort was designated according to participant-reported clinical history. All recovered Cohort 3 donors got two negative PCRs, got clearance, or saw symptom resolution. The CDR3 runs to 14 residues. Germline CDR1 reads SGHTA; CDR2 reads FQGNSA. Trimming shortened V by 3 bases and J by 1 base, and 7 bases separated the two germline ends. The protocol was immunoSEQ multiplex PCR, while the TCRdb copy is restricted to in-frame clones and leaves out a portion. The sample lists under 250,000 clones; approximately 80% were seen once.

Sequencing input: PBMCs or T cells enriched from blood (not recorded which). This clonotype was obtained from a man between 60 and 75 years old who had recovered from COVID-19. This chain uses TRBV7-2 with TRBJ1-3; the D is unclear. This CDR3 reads CASSFPSSGNTIYF. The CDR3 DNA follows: TGTGCCAGCAGCTTTCCTTCGTCTGGAAACACCATATATTTT.